What follows are 15 T cell receptor beta chains derived from one specimen sequenced in a study of T cell responses to AZD1222 COVID-19 vaccine. The protocol was immunoSEQ multiplex PCR, while the TCRdb copy is restricted to in-frame clones and leaves out a portion. This table holds about 150,000 clones, about 90% found once. Sequences were derived from peripheral blood, sampled 28 days after the second AZD1222 dose. The receptors originated from an adult who received the AZD1222 COVID-19 vaccine.

This chain links TRBV9 with TRBJ1-1, with D possibly matching TRBD1 (6 bases). Germline values: CDR1 SGDLS, CDR2 YYNGEE. The CDR3 covers 14 residues. V was clipped by 3 bases and J by 4 bases, with 13 bases between them. CDR3 residues: CASSGVGAGTEAFF. CDR3 DNA: TGTGCCAGCAGCGGTGTGGGGGCCGGCACTGAAGCTTTCTTT.

The chain joins TRBV24-1 to TRBJ2-1, with TRBD1 matching 9 bases. The CDR3 is 17 residues long. The germline V gene encodes CDR1 KGHDR and CDR2 SFDVKD. The J segment lost 4 bases and the V segment lost 2 bases, leaving 8 bases of the junction unmatched. The chain's CDR3 is CATSDSSGTGNYNEQFF. The CDR3 nucleotides read TGTGCCACCAGTGATTCCTCCGGGACAGGGAATTACAATGAGCAGTTCTTC.

This clone has only a few counts. The V gene is TRBV5-4, the J gene TRBJ1-1; weak D call: TRBD1 (6 bases). The length of the CDR3 is 14 residues. Germline V gene lookup returns CDR1 SGHNT and CDR2 YYREEE (reference sequence). Trimming stripped 4 bases from V and 5 bases from J, with 15 bases between. CDR3 bases: TGTGCCAGCAGCCCCCGGGGGGCGAAGACTGAAGCTTTCTTT. It codes for CASSPRGAKTEAFF.

The rearrangement uses TRBV15 and TRBJ2-1; 13 bases match TRBD2. V was pared by 3 bases and J by 13 bases, with 12 bases of the junction left unmatched. Per germline, CDR1 LNHNV and CDR2 YYDKDF (reference sequence). The CDR3 sequence is 16 residues long. Written as DNA, the CDR3 is TGTGCCACCAGCAGTCGACTAGCGGGAGGTCAAATGGTCCAGTTCTTC. Translation gives CATSSRLAGGQMVQFF.

This clone was recorded once. The chain recombines TRBV5-4 with TRBJ2-3, with TRBD1 identical over 10 bases. Germline values: CDR1 SGHNT, CDR2 YYREEE (reference sequence). V trimming: 4 bases; J trimming: 0 bases; junction bases outside the gene matches: 2. The CDR3 is made up of 15 amino acids. CDR3 nucleotides: TGTGCCAGCAGCGTGGGACAGGGGAGCACAGATACGCAGTATTTT. Translated, it gives CASSVGQGSTDTQYF.

The genes are TRBV5-1 and TRBJ2-1; D gene unclear. Germline V gene lookup returns CDR1 SGHRS and CDR2 YFSETQ. V lost 0 bases, J lost 0 bases, and 7 bases lay in between. The CDR3 loop spans 15 amino acids. CDR3 nucleotides: TGCGCCAGCAGCTTGGCGGTCGTCTCCTACAATGAGCAGTTCTTC. Translated, it gives CASSLAVVSYNEQFF.

The chain has TRBV7-2 and TRBJ2-1; a weak D match, TRBD1 (5 bases). Trimming removed 1 base at V and 5 bases at J, with 9 bases between. The germline V gene encodes CDR1 SGHTA and CDR2 FQGNSA. The CDR3 contains 14 residues. The CDR3 reads CASSLVGADNEQFF. DNA of the CDR3: TGTGCCAGCAGCTTAGTAGGGGCAGACAATGAGCAGTTCTTC. The complete variable domain, with remaining parts taken from reference TRBV7-2 and TRBJ2-1, reads GAGVSQSPSNKVTEKGKDVELRCDPISGHTALYWYRQSLGQGLEFLIYFQGNSAPDKSGLPSDRFSAERTGGSVSTLTIQRTQQEDSAVYLCASSLVGADNEQFFGPGTRLTVL.

V and J are TRBV9 and TRBJ1-3; D is uncertain. The CDR3 totals 16 residues. Germline V gene sequence: CDR1 SGDLS, CDR2 YYNGEE. Trimming pared 1 base from V and 0 bases from J, leaving 11 bases between. CDR3 residues: CASSVRDSDSGNTIYF. Here the CDR3 DNA reads TGTGCCAGCAGCGTAAGAGACTCTGACTCTGGAAACACCATATATTTT. The full variable domain, in which reference TRBV9 and TRBJ1-3 provide the parts outside the CDR3, is DSGVTQTPKHLITATGQRVTLRCSPRSGDLSVYWYQQSLDQGLQFLIQYYNGEERAKGNILERFSAQQFPDLHSELNLSSLELGDSALYFCASSVRDSDSGNTIYFGEGSWLTVV.

The rearrangement uses TRBV7-9 and TRBJ2-1; D is uncertain. The V gene's germline CDR1 is SEHNR and CDR2 FQNEAQ (reference sequence). V gave up 1 base and J gave up 9 bases, with 13 bases separating them. The CDR3 has 14 amino acids. CDR3 protein: CASSLDSYAREQFF. The CDR3 coding sequence is TGTGCCAGCAGCTTAGATTCCTACGCTCGTGAGCAGTTCTTC.

The chain combines TRBV28 with TRBJ2-5; 7 positions match TRBD2. The germline CDR1 and CDR2 sequences are MDHEN and SYDVKM. V gave up 11 bases and J gave up 2 bases; unmatched junction bases: 20. The CDR3 spans 17 residues. CDR3 in amino acids: CAGILRGVRTVQETQYF. In DNA, the CDR3 is TGTGCCGGTATCCTCCGGGGGGTACGAACCGTTCAAGAGACCCAGTACTTC. Drawing the rest from reference TRBV28 and TRBJ2-5, the complete variable domain is DVKVTQSSRYLVKRTGEKVFLECVQDMDHENMFWYRQDPGLGLRLIYFSYDVKMKEKGDIPEGYSVSREKKERFSLILESASTNQTSMYLCAGILRGVRTVQETQYFGPGTRLLVL.

V usage is TRBV21-1 and J usage is TRBJ2-2; the D call in the table, TRBD2, was not verified against the DNA. TRBV21-1 is reported as a pseudogene. The CDR3 consists of 17 residues. The CDR3 sequence is CASLRGVAGGPTGELFF. The CDR3 nucleotides are TGTGCCAGCCTTAGAGGGGTAGCGGGAGGCCCCACCGGGGAGCTGTTTTTT.

This clone was recorded once. J is TRBJ1-6 and V is TRBV5-4; D gene uncertain. Trimming removed 0 bases at V and 4 bases at J, with 8 bases between. Germline CDR1 is SGHNT and CDR2 is YYREEE (reference sequence). CDR3 length equals 15 residues. The DNA of the CDR3 is TGTGCCAGCAGCTTGGCAGGCGGTTATAATTCACCCCTCCACTTT. This codes for CASSLAGGYNSPLHF.

This clone was seen a single time. The gene calls are TRBV7-2 and TRBJ2-1; the D is unclear. The V end lost 2 bases, the J end lost 2 bases, and 7 bases lay between the germline ends. The CDR3 loop spans 14 amino acids. Germline CDR1 and CDR2: SGHTA and FQGNSA. This CDR3 reads CASSLTSTYNEQFF. The CDR3, as DNA: TGTGCCAGCAGCTTAACGTCCACCTACAATGAGCAGTTCTTC.

V is TRBV6-5 and J is TRBJ1-5, with D maybe TRBD1 (5 bases). In germline, CDR1 is MNHEY, CDR2 SVGAGI. CDR3 size: 13 residues. Trimming removed 7 bases at V and 5 bases at J, with 12 bases between. This CDR3 is CASTRGGDQPQHF. As DNA, the CDR3 is TGTGCCAGCACCCGTGGGGGAGATCAGCCCCAGCATTTT.

CDR3 nucleotide sequence: TGCAGCGCGGGACAGGGGGGTGAAAAACTGTTTTTT. Translation gives CSAGQGGEKLFF. The chain carries TRBV29-1 and TRBJ1-4; 11 bases align to TRBD1. V was pared by 7 bases and J by 7 bases, with 2 bases of the junction left unmatched. Germline V gene sequence: CDR1 SQVTM, CDR2 ANQGSEA. The CDR3 has 12 residues.